One sample yielded the 21 T cell receptor beta chains listed below, sequenced in a study of T cell responses to AZD1222 COVID-19 vaccine. Generated by immunoSEQ multiplex PCR, the TCRdb table keeps only in-frame clones and is missing some. The repertoire holds 140,000 to 150,000 clones, with over 85% as singletons. Sequencing used peripheral blood, obtained on day 0 of AZD1222 vaccination. The receptor source for this set is an adult in good health.

This sequence joins TRBV15 and TRBJ2-7, with D possibly TRBD1 on 5 matching bases. Germline CDR1 is LNHNV and CDR2 is YYDKDF (reference sequence). This CDR3 has 15 residues. Trimming removed 0 bases at V and 3 bases at J, with 12 bases between. CDR3 sequence: CATSRDPTAFYEQYF. In DNA, the CDR3 is TGTGCCACCAGCAGAGATCCGACAGCATTCTACGAGCAGTACTTC.

This clone appeared a single time. The chain employs TRBV2 and TRBJ2-7; 7 nucleotides line up with TRBD2. Trimming cost V 3 bases and J 1 base; bases outside gene matches: 6. The CDR3 has 15 residues. CDR1 and CDR2 (germline): SNHLY, FYNNEI. The CDR3 nucleotides read TGTGCCAGCAGTGAGGGGCGGGAGCTGTCCTACGAGCAGTACTTC. This sequence encodes CASSEGRELSYEQYF.

V and J are TRBV2 and TRBJ1-2, with D tentatively TRBD1 (5 bases). Trimming pared 1 base from V and 4 bases from J, leaving 13 bases between. The CDR3 covers 15 residues. CDR1 is SNHLY and CDR2 is FYNNEI in the germline V gene. Here the CDR3 reads CASSEGGGGTYGYTF. The CDR3 DNA reads as TGTGCCAGCAGTGAAGGGGGGGGAGGAACCTATGGCTACACCTTC.

This chain links TRBV29-1 with TRBJ2-7, with 10 bases identical to TRBD1. After removal of 7 bases from V and 3 bases from J, the junction contained 3 bases not matched to a gene. The CDR3 totals 12 residues. Germline V gene sequence: CDR1 SQVTM, CDR2 ANQGSEA. CDR3: CSAGQGGYEQYF. CDR3 DNA sequence: TGCAGCGCTGGACAGGGGGGCTACGAGCAGTACTTC.

The chain combines TRBV27 with TRBJ1-2, with 8 bases lining up with TRBD1. CDR3 length equals 13 residues. V dropped 5 bases and J dropped 5; count of bases not matched to a gene: 4. Germline CDR1 and CDR2: MNHEY and SMNVEV (reference sequence). The CDR3 region is CASSPTGGYGYTF. CDR3 sequence (DNA): TGTGCCAGCAGTCCTACAGGGGGTTATGGCTACACCTTC.

This clone was detected once. V is TRBV7-8 and J is TRBJ1-2, with 8 bases matching TRBD1. With V trimmed by 4 bases and J by 7 bases, 5 bases remained unmatched. Germline values: CDR1 SGHVS, CDR2 FQNEAQ. This CDR3 region has 13 residues. The CDR3 protein is CASSSAGGGGYTF. CDR3 bases: TGTGCCAGCAGCTCGGCAGGGGGCGGTGGCTACACCTTC.

J is TRBJ1-3 and V is TRBV7-9, with D tentatively TRBD1 (5 bases). Per the germline V gene, CDR1 is SEHNR and CDR2 is FQNEAQ (reference sequence). The germline V and J ends were trimmed by 5 bases and 1 base, with 15 bases remaining between them. The CDR3 contains 16 residues. The chain's CDR3 is CASSRRSRVSGNTIYF. CDR3 sequence (DNA): TGTGCCAGCAGCAGGCGAAGCAGGGTATCTGGAAACACCATATATTTT.

The chain is built from TRBV5-1 and TRBJ2-1, with D possibly TRBD2 on 5 matching bases. Between the trimmed V and J ends, which lost 4 bases and 7 bases, there was a span of 18 bases. The CDR3 length is 15 residues. CDR1 and CDR2 (germline): SGHRS, YFSETQ. The CDR3 nucleotides are TGCGCCAGCAGCCTAAGCGGAAGGATTCGGAATGAGCAGTTCTTC. Its protein product is CASSLSGRIRNEQFF.

CDR3 protein: CASRRSLGANYGYTF. The CDR3 coding sequence is TGTGCCAGCCGGCGAAGCCTAGGGGCTAACTATGGCTACACCTTC. The V gene is TRBV2, the J gene TRBJ1-2; a possible D gene is TRBD1 (5 bases). The CDR3 covers 15 residues. Germline loops: CDR1 SNHLY, CDR2 FYNNEI. V lost 8 bases, J lost 0 bases, and 16 bases lay in between.

This clone was counted once. V gene TRBV5-1 combines with J gene TRBJ1-5, with TRBD1 identical over 10 bases. V lost 3 bases to trimming and J lost 6 bases; unmatched junction nucleotides: 6. This CDR3 spans 15 amino acids. The germline CDR1 and CDR2 sequences are SGHRS and YFSETQ. CDR3 region: CASSSGTGVGQPQHF. As DNA, the CDR3 is TGCGCCAGCAGCTCGGGGACAGGGGTTGGTCAGCCCCAGCATTTT.

The gene calls are TRBV5-6 and TRBJ1-6, with D perhaps matching TRBD1 (5 bases). V was shortened by 4 bases and J by 6 bases, with 11 bases between the two germline ends. CDR3 size: 14 residues. Looked up from germline, CDR1 is SGHDT and CDR2 is YYEEEE. The CDR3 is CASSGGTFNSPLHF. For the CDR3, the DNA is TGTGCCAGCAGCGGTGGGACTTTTAATTCACCCCTCCACTTT.

This chain joins TRBV5-6 and TRBJ1-2; D is ambiguous. Germline V gene sequence: CDR1 SGHDT, CDR2 YYEEEE. The CDR3 is 13 amino acids. Trimming took off 7 bases at V and 5 bases at J, with 15 bases between the two ends. CDR3 DNA: TGTGCCAGCTATATAGGCGGGGTATATGGCTACACCTTC. This codes for CASYIGGVYGYTF.

V and J are TRBV29-1 and TRBJ1-1; D gene unclear. The CDR3 has 13 residues. CDR1 SQVTM and CDR2 ANQGSEA come from the germline V gene. The V gene lost 3 bases and the J gene lost 4 bases, with 12 bases spanning the gap. The CDR3 region is CSVDYLAGTEAFF. The CDR3 DNA sequence: TGCAGCGTTGATTATCTGGCGGGCACTGAAGCTTTCTTT. The full variable domain, in which reference TRBV29-1 and TRBJ1-1 provide the parts outside the CDR3, is SAVISQKPSRDICQRGTSLTIQCQVDSQVTMMFWYRQQPGQSLTLIATANQGSEATYESGFVIDKFPISRPNLTFSTLTVSNMSPEDSSIYLCSVDYLAGTEAFFGQGTRLTVV.

V is TRBV5-1 and J is TRBJ1-3; 7 bases match TRBD1. The CDR3 spans 15 residues. Trimming cost V 3 bases and J 3 bases; bases outside gene matches: 6. Germline assignment: CDR1 SGHRS and CDR2 YFSETQ. This CDR3 is CASSSGGTDGNTIYF. The DNA of the CDR3 is TGCGCCAGCAGCTCAGGAGGGACAGATGGAAACACCATATATTTT.

This chain joins TRBV25-1 and TRBJ2-1; weak D call: TRBD2 (6 bases). Deletions cut 6 bases from V and 10 bases from J, with 13 bases between. Germline V gene lookup returns CDR1 MGHDK and CDR2 SYGVNS. The length of the CDR3 is 12 residues. CDR3 DNA sequence: TGTGCCAGCAGCCTATCTGGGGGGGAGCAGTTCTTC. Protein sequence: CASSLSGGEQFF.

The chain carries TRBV5-1 and TRBJ2-7; TRBD1 agrees at 8 bases. The V gene's germline CDR1 is SGHRS and CDR2 YFSETQ. The V segment lost 5 bases and the J segment 5 bases; nucleotides outside the gene matches: 6. CDR3 length equals 13 residues. In DNA form, the CDR3 reads TGCGCCAGCAGACCGACAGGGGCGCACGAGCAGTACTTC. As protein: CASRPTGAHEQYF.

The chain joins TRBV2 to TRBJ2-7, with TRBD1 matching over 7 bases. Germline V CDR1 and CDR2: SNHLY, FYNNEI. CDR3 length equals 15 residues. V dropped 6 bases and J dropped 1; count of bases not matched to a gene: 9. In nucleotides, the CDR3 is TGTGCCAGCAGACCCCCGGGACAGCGTTCCTACGAGCAGTACTTC. It translates to CASRPPGQRSYEQYF.

The chain employs TRBV5-1 and TRBJ2-7; 10 nucleotides agree with TRBD2. Germline V gene sequence: CDR1 SGHRS, CDR2 YFSETQ. The J segment lost 3 bases and the V segment lost 2 bases, leaving 5 bases of the junction unmatched. The CDR3 consists of 15 residues. The CDR3 region has the DNA TGCGCCAGCAGCTTATGGACTAGCGGAGACTACGAGCAGTACTTC. Protein sequence: CASSLWTSGDYEQYF.

V is TRBV5-5 and J is TRBJ2-7; 10 nucleotides match TRBD1. V trimming: 8 bases; J trimming: 2 bases; junction bases outside the gene matches: 4. Per the germline V gene, CDR1 is SGHKS and CDR2 is YYEKEE (reference sequence). The CDR3 length is 13 residues. CDR3 in DNA: TGTGCCAGTCGAGGACAGGGGGCCTACGAGCAGTACTTC. This codes for CASRGQGAYEQYF. The full variable domain, in which reference TRBV5-5 and TRBJ2-7 provide the parts outside the CDR3, is DAGVTQSPTHLIKTRGQQVTLRCSPISGHKSVSWYQQVLGQGPQFIFQYYEKEERGRGNFPDRFSARQFPNYSSELNVNALLLGDSALYLCASRGQGAYEQYFGPGTRLTVT.

The rearrangement uses TRBV6-5 and TRBJ1-2; the match to TRBD1 covers 11 bases. The CDR3 consists of 15 residues. V shed 5 bases and J 7 bases; nucleotides not matched to a gene: 9. The germline V gene has CDR1 MNHEY and CDR2 SVGAGI. CDR3 in amino acids: CASSRGTGGRGGYTF. DNA of the CDR3: TGTGCCAGCAGTAGAGGGACAGGGGGACGGGGTGGCTACACCTTC.

This chain uses TRBV7-9 with TRBJ2-3; TRBD2 aligns across 8 bases. The CDR3 is 15 amino acids. Germline lookup yields CDR1 SEHNR and CDR2 FQNEAQ (reference sequence). The junction had 8 bases not matched to a gene; V was cut back by 8 bases and J by 1 base. DNA for the CDR3: TGTGCCAGCGGACCCATAGCGGGACGCACAGATACGCAGTATTTT. Protein: CASGPIAGRTDTQYF. Filled out from reference TRBV7-9 and TRBJ2-3, the complete variable domain reads DTGVSQNPRHKITKRGQNVTFRCDPISEHNRLYWYRQTLGQGPEFLTYFQNEAQLEKSRLLSDRFSAERPKGSFSTLEIQRTEQGDSAMYLCASGPIAGRTDTQYFGPGTRLTVL.